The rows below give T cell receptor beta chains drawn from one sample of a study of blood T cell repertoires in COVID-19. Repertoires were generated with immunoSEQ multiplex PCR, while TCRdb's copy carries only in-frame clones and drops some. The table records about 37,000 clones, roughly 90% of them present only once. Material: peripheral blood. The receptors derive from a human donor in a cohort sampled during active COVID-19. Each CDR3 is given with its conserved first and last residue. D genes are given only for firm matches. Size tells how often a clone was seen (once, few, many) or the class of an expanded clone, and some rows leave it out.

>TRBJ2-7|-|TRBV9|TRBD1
CASSVGQGAFYEQYF
TGTGCCAGCAGCGTAGGACAGGGGGCCTTCTACGAGCAGTACTTC
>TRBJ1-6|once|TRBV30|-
CAWSQGTNNSPLHF
TGTGCCTGGAGTCAGGGGACGAATAATTCACCCCTCCACTTT
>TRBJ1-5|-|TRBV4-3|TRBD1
CASSLDRVNSQPQHF
TGCGCCAGCAGCCTTGACAGGGTTAATAGTCAGCCCCAGCATTTT
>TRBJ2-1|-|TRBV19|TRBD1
CASNRGKDNEQFF
TGTGCCAGTAACAGGGGAAAGGACAATGAGCAGTTCTTC
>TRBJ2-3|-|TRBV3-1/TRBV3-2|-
CASSQGTITDTQYF
TGTGCCAGCAGCCAAGGGACTATCACAGATACGCAGTATTTT
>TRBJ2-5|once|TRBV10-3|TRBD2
CAISGTSGLQETQYF
TGTGCCATCAGCGGGACTAGCGGGCTTCAAGAGACCCAGTACTTC
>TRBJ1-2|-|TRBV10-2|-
CASSQTYYGYTF
TGCGCCAGCAGCCAGACCTACTATGGCTACACCTTT
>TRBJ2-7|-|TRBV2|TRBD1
CASRDRPNSYEQYF
TGTGCCAGCAGGGACAGGCCTAACTCCTACGAGCAGTACTTC
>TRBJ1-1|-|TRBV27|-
CASRLGAGEAFF
TGTGCCAGCAGGTTGGGTGCGGGTGAAGCTTTCTTT
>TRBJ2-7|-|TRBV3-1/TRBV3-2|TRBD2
CASSQVGLAGGSYEQYF
TGTGCCAGCAGCCAAGTCGGACTAGCGGGAGGGTCCTACGAGCAGTACTTC
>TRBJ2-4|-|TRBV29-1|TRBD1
CSVGGQGNIQYF
TGCAGCGTGGGGGGACAGGGGAACATTCAGTACTTC
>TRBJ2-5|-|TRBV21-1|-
CASRRTGQETQYF
TGTGCCAGCAGACGGACAGGGCAAGAGACCCAGTACTTC
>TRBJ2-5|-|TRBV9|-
CASSNQQGAQETQYF
TGTGCCAGCAGCAATCAACAGGGAGCCCAAGAGACCCAGTACTTC
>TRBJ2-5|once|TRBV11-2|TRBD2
CASSFRTSRQETQYF
TGTGCCAGCAGCTTTCGGACTAGCCGTCAAGAGACCCAGTACTTC
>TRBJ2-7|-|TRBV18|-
CASSPFRDEQYF
TGTGCCAGCTCACCATTCCGGGACGAGCAGTACTTC
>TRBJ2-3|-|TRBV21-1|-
CASSKFKLPESTDTQYF
TGTGCCAGCAGCAAATTTAAACTCCCCGAGAGCACAGATACGCAGTATTTT
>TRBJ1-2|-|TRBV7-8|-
CASSLGGGGYTF
TGTGCCAGCAGCTTAGGGGGGGGAGGCTACACCTTC
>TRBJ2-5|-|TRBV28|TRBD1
CASSPGTGGFGTQYF
TGTGCCAGCAGCCCCGGAACAGGGGGTTTCGGGACCCAGTACTTC
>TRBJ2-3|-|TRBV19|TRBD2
CASSSLAGSTDTQYF
TGTGCCAGTAGTTCACTAGCGGGGAGCACAGATACGCAGTATTTT
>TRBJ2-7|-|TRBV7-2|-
CASSFLGYEQYF
TGTGCCAGCAGCTTCCTAGGCTACGAGCAGTACTTC
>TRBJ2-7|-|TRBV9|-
CASSVGGSGEQYF
TGTGCCAGCAGCGTAGGTGGGTCCGGGGAGCAGTACTTC
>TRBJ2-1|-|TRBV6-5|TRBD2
CASSSVRRTSNEQFF
TGTGCCAGCAGCTCCGTACGGAGGACTAGCAATGAGCAGTTCTTC
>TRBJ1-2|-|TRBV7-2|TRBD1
CASSSYRGGYTF
TGTGCCAGCAGCTCGTACAGGGGCGGCTACACCTTC
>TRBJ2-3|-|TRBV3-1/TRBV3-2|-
CASSQGTTDTQYF
TGTGCCAGCAGCCAAGGGACTACGGATACGCAGTATTTT
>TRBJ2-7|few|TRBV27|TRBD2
CASSLSPGLVPYEQYF
TGTGCCAGCAGTTTATCCCCGGGACTAGTGCCCTACGAGCAGTACTTC
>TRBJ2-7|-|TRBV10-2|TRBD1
CASSDFGTGADEQYF
TGCGCCAGCAGTGATTTCGGGACAGGGGCGGACGAGCAGTACTTC
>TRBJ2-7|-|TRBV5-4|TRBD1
CASSTRTGNYEQYF
TGTGCCAGCAGCACCCGGACAGGCAACTACGAGCAGTACTTC
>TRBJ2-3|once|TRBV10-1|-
CASSVGGSSTDTQYF
TGCGCCAGCAGTGTTGGAGGTTCTAGCACAGATACGCAGTATTTT
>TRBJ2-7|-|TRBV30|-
CAWSQTYEQYF
TGTGCCTGGAGTCAGACCTACGAGCAGTACTTC
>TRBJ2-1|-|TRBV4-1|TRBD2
CASTGGPTYNEQFF
TGCGCCAGCACGGGGGGGCCGACCTACAATGAGCAGTTCTTC
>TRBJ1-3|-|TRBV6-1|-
CASSEEVGKGNTIYF
TGTGCCAGCAGTGAGGAGGTGGGAAAAGGAAACACCATATATTTT
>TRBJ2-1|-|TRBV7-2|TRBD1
CASSLRNSNWGQGNEQFF
TGTGCCAGCAGCTTACGGAACTCCAACTGGGGACAGGGGAACGAGCAGTTCTTC
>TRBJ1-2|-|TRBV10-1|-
CASSSGRGYTF
TGCGCCAGCAGTTCGGGAAGGGGCTACACCTTC
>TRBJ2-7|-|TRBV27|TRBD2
CASSLSGSRHEQYF
TGTGCCAGCAGCCTTAGCGGGAGTAGACACGAGCAGTACTTC
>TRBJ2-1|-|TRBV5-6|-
CASSLGGLSYNEQFF
TGTGCCAGCAGCTTGGGAGGGCTCTCCTACAATGAGCAGTTCTTC
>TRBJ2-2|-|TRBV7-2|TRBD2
CASSLSSGGIGGELFF
TGTGCCAGCAGCTTATCCAGCGGGGGAATCGGCGGGGAGCTGTTTTTT
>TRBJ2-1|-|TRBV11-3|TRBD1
CASSSAGTGDSIEQFF
TGTGCCAGCAGCTCAGCCGGGACAGGGGATTCTATTGAGCAGTTCTTC
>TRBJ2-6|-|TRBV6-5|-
CASSRMGPRANVLTF
TGTGCCAGCAGCCGCATGGGGCCCCGGGCCAACGTCCTGACTTTC
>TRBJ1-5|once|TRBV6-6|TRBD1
CASRDRQGDRNQPQHF
TGTGCCAGCAGGGACAGACAGGGGGATCGCAATCAGCCCCAGCATTTT
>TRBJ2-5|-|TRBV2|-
CASSLQETQYF
TGTGCCAGCAGCTTGCAAGAGACCCAGTACTTC
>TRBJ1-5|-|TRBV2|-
CASGREKNQPQHF
TGTGCCTCTGGGCGGGAGAAGAATCAGCCCCAGCATTTT
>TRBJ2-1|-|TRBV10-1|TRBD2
CASSYGTSGTGNEQFF
TGCGCCAGCAGTTACGGGACTAGCGGGACCGGGAATGAGCAGTTCTTC
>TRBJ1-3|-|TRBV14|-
CASSQDSGGIWNTIYF
TGTGCCAGCAGCCAAGATTCTGGGGGGATTTGGAACACCATATATTTT
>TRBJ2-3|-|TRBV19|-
CASSSRRGIESTDTQYF
TGTGCCAGTAGTTCCCGCCGGGGGATCGAGAGTACAGATACGCAGTATTTT
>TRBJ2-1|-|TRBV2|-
CASSRGLYAYNEQFF
TGTGCCAGCAGCCGAGGACTTTATGCCTACAATGAGCAGTTCTTC
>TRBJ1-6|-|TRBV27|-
CASSSTWKGINSPLHF
TGTGCCAGCAGTTCGACCTGGAAGGGGATCAATTCACCCCTCCACTTT
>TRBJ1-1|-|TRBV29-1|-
CSVEESHSRNTEAFF
TGCAGCGTTGAAGAAAGTCACAGCCGTAACACTGAAGCTTTCTTT
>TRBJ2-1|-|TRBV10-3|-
CAISPGGRYNEQFF
TGTGCCATCAGTCCCGGGGGGCGGTACAATGAGCAGTTCTTC
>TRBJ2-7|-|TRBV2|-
CASRWPTGEQYF
TGTGCCAGCAGGTGGCCCACGGGGGAGCAGTACTTC
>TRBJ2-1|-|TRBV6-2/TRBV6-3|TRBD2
CASSETSGIHNEQFF
TGTGCCAGCAGTGAGACTAGCGGGATCCACAATGAGCAGTTCTTC
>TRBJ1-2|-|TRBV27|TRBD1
CASSTRQGGGGYTF
TGTGCCAGCAGTACACGACAGGGGGGTGGTGGCTACACCTTC
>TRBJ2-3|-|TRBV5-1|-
CASSRGPSADTQYF
TGCGCCAGCAGCCGTGGGCCGAGTGCAGATACGCAGTATTTT
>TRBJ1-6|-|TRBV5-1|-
CASSPGEVPRPLHF
TGCGCCAGCAGCCCGGGAGAGGTACCGAGACCCCTCCACTTT
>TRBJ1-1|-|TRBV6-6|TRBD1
CASSYLRQGVSEAFF
TGTGCCAGCAGTTACCTTCGACAGGGGGTCTCTGAAGCTTTCTTT
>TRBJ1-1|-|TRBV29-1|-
CSTLGQTISEAFF
TGCAGCACGCTAGGACAGACGATATCTGAAGCTTTCTTT
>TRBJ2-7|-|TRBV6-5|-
CASSPRQVPYEQYF
TGTGCCAGCAGCCCCCGACAGGTTCCCTACGAGCAGTACTTC
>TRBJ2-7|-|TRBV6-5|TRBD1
CASSLDRGQFYEQYF
TGTGCCAGCAGCCTCGACAGGGGGCAATTCTACGAGCAGTACTTC
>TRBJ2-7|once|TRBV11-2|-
CASSPGGGRINEQYF
TGTGCCAGCAGCCCAGGAGGGGGCAGGATTAACGAGCAGTACTTC
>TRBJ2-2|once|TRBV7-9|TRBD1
CASTFGGQGNTGELFF
TGTGCCAGCACCTTTGGGGGACAGGGAAACACCGGGGAGCTGTTTTTT
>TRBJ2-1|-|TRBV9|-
CASSVGTGSSYNEQFF
TGTGCCAGCAGCGTAGGTACAGGGAGCTCCTACAATGAGCAGTTCTTC